Presented here are 5 T cell receptor beta chains from one specimen sequenced in a study of T cell changes during pregnancy in multiple sclerosis. The method was immunoSEQ multiplex PCR; TCRdb's version includes in-frame clones alone and lacks a portion of them. The sample yields 30,000 to 45,000 clones, 90% to 95% seen once. The sequenced sample was CD4+ T cells from peripheral blood mononuclear cells, obtained after pregnancy. These receptors originate from a female donor with multiple sclerosis, enrolled in a pregnancy study.

This clone was seen once. This chain uses TRBV18 with TRBJ2-7, with D unclear. Trimming took 2 bases from V and 3 from J, leaving 8 bases between them. Germline-derived CDR1 and CDR2 are KGHSH and LQKENI. The CDR3 loop spans 13 amino acids. The chain's CDR3 is CASSPYSGYEQYF. The CDR3 nucleotides read TGTGCCAGCTCACCATACTCTGGCTACGAGCAGTACTTC.

This chain links TRBV7-6 with TRBJ2-6; no reliable D call. Germline V lookup: CDR1 SGHVS, CDR2 FNYEAQ. The length of the CDR3 is 16 residues. V was cut by 5 bases and J by 4 bases, with 15 bases left in between. CDR3 in DNA: TGTGCCAGCAGCCCCCTACCTCTCCTCGGGGCCAACGTCCTGACTTTC. Protein product: CASSPLPLLGANVLTF.

The chain carries TRBV5-1 and TRBJ2-1; the match to TRBD2 covers 9 bases. The V gene end was trimmed by 0 bases and the J gene end by 9 bases; junction bases not matched to a gene: 7. Germline loops: CDR1 SGHRS, CDR2 YFSETQ. The CDR3 is 15 residues long. CDR3 sequence reads: CASSLGGGAGFEQFF. The CDR3 region has the DNA TGCGCCAGCAGCTTGGGCGGGGGGGCCGGGTTTGAGCAGTTCTTC.

This clone was seen a few times. The junction departs from germline at one end; a sequencing error may be responsible. This chain uses TRBV20-1 with TRBJ1-1; D is uncertain. Germline V lookup: CDR1 DFQATT, CDR2 SNEGSKA (reference sequence). The CDR3 extends over 11 amino acids. In DNA, the CDR3 is TGCAGTGCTCGAGAGAACTTGGAAGCTTTCTTT. Translated: CSARENLEAFF.

The sample holds one count of this clone. The chain has TRBV4-3 and TRBJ1-1; possibly TRBD1 for D (5 bases). V shed 0 bases and J shed 0 bases, with 8 bases lying between them. CDR3 length: 15 amino acids. Germline CDR1 reads LGHNA; CDR2 reads YSLEER. The CDR3 DNA reads TGCGCCAGCAGCCAAGATCAGGGTTTGAACACTGAAGCTTTCTTT. It codes for CASSQDQGLNTEAFF.